This T cell receptor beta chain was retrieved from a study of CXCR3-negative and CXCR3-positive naive CD8 T cells. Study-level findings and limits: Similar TRBV-TRBJ gene usage was seen in naive CXCR3-negative and CXCR3-positive cells, but not in memory cells. Memory CD8+ cells showed much lower diversity, while both naive subsets were comparably high. CXCR3-positive naive cells had TRB CDR3s that were more hydrophobic than CXCR3-negative naive cells had.

CDR1 LNHNV and CDR2 YYDKDF come from the germline V gene (reference sequence). The CDR3 consists of 16 residues. Details on this clonotype: The antigen remains undetermined.

TRB cDNA libraries were made by UMI-labeled 5' RACE. TCRdb re-called the 5' RACE reads and catalogs CDR3 proteins one per entry, DNA excluded. The record lists 90,000 to 150,000 distinct CDR3 sequences, of which the ten most abundant hold about 0.35%. The TCR originated in a human donor in good health. Some clones in this sample may be carry-over from other donors' samples. Sequenced input: naive CXCR3+ CD8+ T cells from blood. Stated subset: CD45RO-CCR7+CD27+CD95- naive CD8+ T cells expressing CXCR3 (TNR3+). The V and J genes are TRBV15 and TRBJ2-5; TCRdb calls TRBD2, which cannot be checked without DNA. The CDR3 region is CATSRLGSGGDFRWYF. The entire variable domain, with the rest obtained from reference TRBV15 and TRBJ2-5, is as follows: DAMVIQNPRYQVTQFGKPVTLSCSQTLNHNVMYWYQQKSSQAPKLLFHYYDKDFNNEADTPDNFQSRRPNTSFCFLDIRSPGLGDTAMYLCATSRLGSGGDFRWYFGPGTRLLVL.